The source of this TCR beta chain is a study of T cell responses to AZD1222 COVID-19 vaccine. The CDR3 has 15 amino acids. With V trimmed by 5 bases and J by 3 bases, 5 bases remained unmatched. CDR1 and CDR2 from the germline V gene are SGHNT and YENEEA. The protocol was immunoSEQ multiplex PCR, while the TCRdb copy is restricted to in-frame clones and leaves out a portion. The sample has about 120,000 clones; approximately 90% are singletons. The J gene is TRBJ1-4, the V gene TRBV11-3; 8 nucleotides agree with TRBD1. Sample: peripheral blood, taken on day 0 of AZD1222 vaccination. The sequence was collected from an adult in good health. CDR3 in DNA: TGTGCCAGCAGCCCCGGACAGGGAGCTAATGAAAAACTGTTTTTT. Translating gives CASSPGQGANEKLFF.